The rows below give T cell receptor beta chains drawn from one sample of a study of CD8+ T cells in alopecia areata. Clones were sequenced by immunoSEQ multiplex PCR, and TCRdb holds only the in-frame ones, with some missing. The table shows over 50,000 clones, with about half occurring only once. Sequencing was performed on CD8+ T cells sorted from blood, taken at week 0. These receptors all stem from a human donor with alopecia areata. CDR3s include the opening cysteine and the closing phenylalanine or tryptophan. Fields, in order: D gene, clone size, J gene, V gene, CDR3 DNA, CDR3 protein. D genes are given only for firm matches. The size entry is marked missing in some rows and otherwise reads once, few, many or a size class.

>TRBD2|-|TRBJ2-3|TRBV29-1
TGCAGCGTTACGACTCCTAGCGGAGGCACAGATACGCAGTATTTT
CSVTTPSGGTDTQYF
>-|few|TRBJ2-3|TRBV11-2
TGTGCCAGCAGCCCTCGACCAGGCACAGATACGCAGTATTTT
CASSPRPGTDTQYF
>-|few|TRBJ1-2|TRBV29-1
TGCAGCGTTCCTGGAATAACCGGAGAGAACTATGGCTACACCTTC
CSVPGITGENYGYTF
>-|-|TRBJ2-5|TRBV18
TGTGCCAGCTCACCGGGGTACCAAGAGACCCAGTACTTC
CASSPGYQETQYF
>TRBD2|-|TRBJ2-7|TRBV18
TGTGCCAGCTCACCCGGGATGAAAGCTAGCGGGAGTCCTGGGGAGCAGTACTTC
CASSPGMKASGSPGEQYF
>-|-|TRBJ1-2|TRBV19
TGTGCCAGTAGTATCTACGTTGGGGGGAGAAGTGGCTACACCTTC
CASSIYVGGRSGYTF
>-|few|TRBJ1-1|TRBV25-1
TGTGCCAGCAGTTACGGAGCAGGGTCGGCAGCTTTCTTT
CASSYGAGSAAFF
>-|-|TRBJ2-5|TRBV7-9
TGTGCCAGCAGCTTATCAGGAGTCCAAGAGACCCAGTACTTC
CASSLSGVQETQYF
>-|-|TRBJ2-1|TRBV7-6
TGTGCCAGCAGCCCCTCAGGGTCAGATGAGCAGTTCTTC
CASSPSGSDEQFF
>-|few|TRBJ2-2|TRBV29-1
TGCAGCGTAGAAGGGGTTTTAAGTGCCGGGGAGCTGTTTTTT
CSVEGVLSAGELFF
>-|few|TRBJ2-1|TRBV27
TGTGCCAGCAGTTTTGGCTACAATGAGCAGTTCTTC
CASSFGYNEQFF
>TRBD1|-|TRBJ2-2|TRBV27
TGTGCCAGCAGTCTATACGCCGGGACAGGGGGCGGCGGGGAGCTGTTTTTT
CASSLYAGTGGGGELFF
>-|-|TRBJ2-7|TRBV7-9
TGTGCCAGCAGCTTCTCAGGAGGATTCTACGAGCAGTACTTC
CASSFSGGFYEQYF
>-|-|TRBJ2-6|TRBV2
TGTGCCAGCAGTGAAGAATCAATCACCAACGTCCTGACTTTC
CASSEESITNVLTF
>-|-|TRBJ1-5|TRBV28
TGTGCCAGCAGCCACAGCTACTCCCCGGACAGCAATCAGCCCCAGCATTTT
CASSHSYSPDSNQPQHF
>-|-|TRBJ2-2|TRBV7-8
TGTGCCAGCAGCTTTGACCCCGGCACCGGGGAGCTGTTTTTT
CASSFDPGTGELFF
>-|-|TRBJ2-7|TRBV5-4
TGTGCCAGCAGCTTAGCAACAATCTACGAGCAGTACTTC
CASSLATIYEQYF
>TRBD2|-|TRBJ2-3|TRBV4-3
TGCGCCAGCAGCCAAGATCGGCGCGGGAGGACAACAGATACGCAGTATTTT
CASSQDRRGRTTDTQYF
>TRBD1|few|TRBJ2-1|TRBV5-1
TGCGCCAGCGCAAGCTCGGACAGGGTCAGGTCCTACAATGAGCAGTTCTTC
CASASSDRVRSYNEQFF
>TRBD2|-|TRBJ2-7|TRBV4-1
TGCGCCAGCAGCCCCGGGGGGGCTAGCGGAGGTTACGAGCAGTACTTC
CASSPGGASGGYEQYF
>TRBD1|few|TRBJ2-3|TRBV25-1
TGTGCCAGCCTAGGGACAGGGGGCACAGATACGCAGTATTTT
CASLGTGGTDTQYF
>-|-|TRBJ2-1|TRBV6-5
TGTGCCAGCAGTTCCCCCCTAACGGGGAATGAGCAGTTCTTC
CASSSPLTGNEQFF
>-|-|TRBJ1-1|TRBV13
TGTGCCAGCAGCTCGAGTGACACTGAAGCTTTCTTT
CASSSSDTEAFF
>-|-|TRBJ2-3|TRBV30
TGTGCCTGGAGTGATGACAACACAGATACGCAGTATTTT
CAWSDDNTDTQYF
>TRBD2|many|TRBJ2-5|TRBV28
TGTGCCAGCAGTTTTTGGACCGCCGGGACTAGCGAAGAGACCCAGTACTTC
CASSFWTAGTSEETQYF
>-|few|TRBJ2-6|TRBV29-1
TGCAGCGTTGAATCAGTTGGGGCTGGGGCCAACGTCCTGACTTTC
CSVESVGAGANVLTF
>-|many|TRBJ1-4|TRBV6-5
TGTGCCAGCAGCTCGATCGACAGGTCCGCGGGGTTGTTGTTTTTT
CASSSIDRSAGLLFF
>TRBD2|many|TRBJ2-5|TRBV13
TGTGCCAGCAGCTCCCCATTTGATCTAGCGGGAGGGCCGGGTGAGACCCAGTACTTC
CASSSPFDLAGGPGETQYF
>-|-|TRBJ2-7|TRBV9
TGTGCCAGCAGCGTAGACGGTCAGCTCTACGAGCAGTACTTC
CASSVDGQLYEQYF
>TRBD1|medium-sized|TRBJ2-7|TRBV9
TGTGCCAGCGGACAGGGGACACCCTACGAGCAGTACTTC
CASGQGTPYEQYF
>-|few|TRBJ2-3|TRBV11-2
TGTGCCAGCAGCTTAATATGGGGAGCTCTCGATACGCAGTATTTT
CASSLIWGALDTQYF
>-|few|TRBJ2-1|TRBV29-1
TGCAGCGTTGAGGGTGGGAATGAGCAGTTCTTC
CSVEGGNEQFF
>TRBD1|-|TRBJ2-7|TRBV29-1
TGCAGCGGACGGACAGGGGTCGAGCAGTACTTC
CSGRTGVEQYF
>-|-|TRBJ2-5|TRBV2
TGTGCCAGCAGTGAACCACTCTTCAGTCACCAAGAGACCCAGTACTTC
CASSEPLFSHQETQYF
>TRBD1|-|TRBJ1-2|TRBV9
TGTGCCAGCAGCCCACAGGGGCTGGGCGACTATGGCTACACCTTC
CASSPQGLGDYGYTF
>-|-|TRBJ2-2|TRBV23-1
TGCGCCAGCAGAAGGCGGCGAAGGGAGCTGTTTTTT
CASRRRRRELFF
>TRBD2|-|TRBJ2-1|TRBV9
TGTGCCAGCAGCTCCATTGGCAGCGGGAGTGGAATACGTGAGCAGTTCTTC
CASSSIGSGSGIREQFF
>-|few|TRBJ2-1|TRBV2
TGTGCCGATGACCGGGACAAGGTCAATGAGCAGTTCTTC
CADDRDKVNEQFF
>-|-|TRBJ2-3|TRBV6-5
TGTGCCAGCATCAGTGACACAGATACGCAGTATTTT
CASISDTDTQYF
>TRBD2|few|TRBJ2-7|TRBV13
TGTGCCAGCAGCGGGGGAGCGGGAGTCCTTTCCTACGAGCAGTACTTC
CASSGGAGVLSYEQYF
>-|few|TRBJ1-5|TRBV5-6
TGTGCCAGCAGCTTGGGAACTTTTCGACATAGCAATCAGCCCCAGCATTTT
CASSLGTFRHSNQPQHF
>-|many|TRBJ1-2|TRBV11-2
TGTGCCAGCAGCTGGAGCAAGACTGCCAGGAACTATGGCTACACCTTC
CASSWSKTARNYGYTF